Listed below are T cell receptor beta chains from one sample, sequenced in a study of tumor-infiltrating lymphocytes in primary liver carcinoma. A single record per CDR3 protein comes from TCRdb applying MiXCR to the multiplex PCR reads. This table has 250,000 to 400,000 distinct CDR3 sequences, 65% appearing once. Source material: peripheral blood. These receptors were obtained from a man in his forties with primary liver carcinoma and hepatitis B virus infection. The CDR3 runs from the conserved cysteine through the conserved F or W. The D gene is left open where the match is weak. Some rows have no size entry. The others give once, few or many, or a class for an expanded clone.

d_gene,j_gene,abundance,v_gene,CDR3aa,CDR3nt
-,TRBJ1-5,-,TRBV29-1,CSVGKGGNQPQRF,TGCAGCGTCGGGAAAGGTGGCAATCAGCCCCAGCGTTTT
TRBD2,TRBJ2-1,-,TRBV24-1,CATSDTGGYEQFF,TGTGCCACCAGTGATACCGGGGGGTATGAGCAGTTCTTC
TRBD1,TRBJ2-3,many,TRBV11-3,CASSDRQGPDTQYF,TGTGCCAGCAGCGACCGACAGGGGCCAGATACGCAGTATTTT
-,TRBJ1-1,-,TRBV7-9,CASSGLQGEAFF,TGTGCCAGCAGCGGCTTACAGGGAGAAGCTTTCTTT
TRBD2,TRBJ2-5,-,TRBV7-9,CASSVTSGRLETQYF,TGTGCCAGCAGCGTTACTAGCGGGAGGCTGGAGACCCAGTACTTC
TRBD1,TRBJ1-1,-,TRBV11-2,CASTYGQGYTEAFF,TGTGCCAGCACCTATGGACAGGGGTACACTGAAGCTTTCTTT
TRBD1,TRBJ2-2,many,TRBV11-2,CASRGGTGITGELFF,TGTGCCAGCAGGGGGGGGACAGGGATCACCGGGGAGCTGTTTTTT
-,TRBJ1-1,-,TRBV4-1,CASSQVAGGKTEASF,TGCGCCAGCAGCCAAGTTGCGGGGGGGAAGACTGAAGCTTCCTTT
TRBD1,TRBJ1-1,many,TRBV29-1,CSVEEWTGRTEAFF,TGCAGCGTTGAAGAATGGACAGGGAGGACTGAAGCTTTCTTT
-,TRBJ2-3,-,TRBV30,CTWRVLADTQYF,TGTACCTGGAGAGTACTGGCAGATACGCAGTATTTT
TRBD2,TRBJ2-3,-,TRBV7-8,CASSQTGLAGINTQYF,TGTGCCAGCAGCCAAACAGGACTAGCGGGAATTAATACGCAGTATTTT
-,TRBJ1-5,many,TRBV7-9,CASSPGDDQPQHF,TGTGCCAGCAGCCCCGGAGACGATCAGCCCCAGCATTTT